This is a list of T cell receptor beta chains from one sample in a study of human T cells and chemical hapten exposure. TCRdb reprocessed the RACE reads with MiXCR, giving one entry per CDR3 protein. The data show just over 80,000 distinct CDR3 sequences, about 10% seen once. The sample was whole blood, taken in connection with sensitization to the hapten diphenylcyclopropenone (DPC). The receptors here all came from a woman aged 45-65 years with alopecia areata. Some clones in this sample may be carry-over from other donors' samples. Both conserved end residues are part of each CDR3. D genes are given only for firm matches. Expanded clones get a size class; other rows say once, few or many, or leave the size out.

CDR3aa	CDR3nt	v_gene	d_gene	len	j_gene	abundance
CSVPGRRNTGELFF	TGCAGTGTACCGGGACGGCGGAACACCGGGGAGCTGTTTTTT	TRBV20-1	-	14	TRBJ2-2	many
CSAMEDRGLNSNQPQHF	TGCAGTGCTATGGAGGACAGGGGGCTGAATAGCAATCAGCCCCAGCATTTT	TRBV20-1	TRBD1	17	TRBJ1-5	many
CASSQDRLDYEQYF	TGTGCCAGTAGTCAGGACAGGCTGGACTACGAGCAGTACTTC	TRBV19	TRBD1	14	TRBJ2-7	few
CASSAPPTANYGYTF	TGTGCCAGCTCGGCCCCACCGACAGCTAACTATGGCTACACCTTC	TRBV28	-	15	TRBJ1-2	many
CASSPGPRGSYNSPLHF	TGTGCCAGCAGCCCAGGTCCTCGGGGCTCCTATAATTCACCCCTCCACTTT	TRBV7-2	-	17	TRBJ1-6	many
CASSLRTSGRLRSQFF	TGTGCCAGCAGTCTAAGGACTAGCGGGAGGTTACGGTCACAGTTCTTC	TRBV12-3/TRBV12-4	TRBD2	16	TRBJ2-1	many
CASSRRGAGGTEAFF	TGTGCCAGCAGCCGAAGAGGGGCAGGTGGCACTGAAGCTTTCTTT	TRBV9	-	15	TRBJ1-1	few
CAISESMLGQAGEKLFF	TGTGCCATCAGTGAGTCGATGTTAGGACAGGCCGGGGAAAAACTGTTTTTT	TRBV10-3	TRBD1	17	TRBJ1-4	-
CASSQITPGLYEQYF	TGTGCCAGCAGTCAGATCACCCCGGGCCTCTACGAGCAGTACTTC	TRBV6-2/TRBV6-3	-	15	TRBJ2-7	few
CASSNSQDTQYF	TGTGCCAGTAGTAACAGTCAAGATACGCAGTATTTT	TRBV19	-	12	TRBJ2-3	many
CASRQHSNQPQHF	TGTGCCAGTAGACAACATAGCAATCAGCCCCAGCATTTT	TRBV19	-	13	TRBJ1-5	-
CAIGGDATYEQYF	TGTGCCATCGGGGGGGACGCTACCTACGAGCAGTACTTC	TRBV10-3	TRBD2	13	TRBJ2-7	many
CASSRGQGAENTIYF	TGTGCCAGCAGCCGCGGACAGGGGGCGGAAAACACCATATATTTT	TRBV7-9	TRBD1	15	TRBJ1-3	-
CASSLLLSGGRAQQFF	TGCGCCAGCAGCTTGTTGCTATCGGGAGGGCGAGCTCAGCAGTTCTTC	TRBV5-1	TRBD2	16	TRBJ2-1	few
CASSSKRTSGVYEQYF	TGTGCCAGCAGTTCCAAAAGGACTAGCGGGGTCTACGAGCAGTACTTC	TRBV6-5	TRBD2	16	TRBJ2-7	many
CASSAAGTSRTDTQYF	TGTGCCAGCAGCGCCGCCGGGACCAGCCGCACAGATACGCAGTATTTT	TRBV7-2	-	16	TRBJ2-3	few
CASSGGKTTTGELFF	TGTGCCAGTAGTGGGGGTAAGACGACCACCGGGGAGCTGTTTTTT	TRBV19	-	15	TRBJ2-2	-
CASSQEPASGANVLTF	TGCGCCAGCAGCCAAGAGCCGGCCTCTGGGGCCAACGTCCTGACTTTC	TRBV4-3	-	16	TRBJ2-6	many
CASRDTGEKLFF	TGTGCCAGCAGGGATACAGGGGAAAAACTGTTTTTT	TRBV28	-	12	TRBJ1-4	-
CASSLWRGSAYNEQFF	TGTGCCAGCAGCTTGTGGCGAGGGAGTGCCTACAATGAGCAGTTCTTC	TRBV5-6	-	16	TRBJ2-1	many
CASSLTPTRYEQYF	TGTGCCAGCAGCTTGACTCCAACCCGCTACGAGCAGTACTTC	TRBV7-8	-	14	TRBJ2-7	many
CASSLVSGAYNEQFF	TGTGCCAGCAGCTTAGTGAGCGGGGCCTACAATGAGCAGTTCTTC	TRBV11-3	TRBD2	15	TRBJ2-1	few
CASSIEVGSYEQYF	TGTGCCAGTAGTATCGAGGTCGGGAGCTACGAGCAGTACTTC	TRBV19	-	14	TRBJ2-7	-
CASSQRRDEQFF	TGTGCCAGCAGCCAAAGGAGAGACGAGCAGTTCTTC	TRBV28	-	12	TRBJ2-1	few
CSVDGRPLETQYF	TGCAGCGTTGACGGGAGGCCGTTAGAGACCCAGTACTTC	TRBV29-1	TRBD2	13	TRBJ2-5	few
CSARVPLAPRAEAFF	TGCAGTGCTAGGGTCCCTTTGGCCCCGAGGGCTGAAGCTTTCTTT	TRBV20-1	-	15	TRBJ1-1	-
CASSPLPDTSSYEQYF	TGCGCCAGCAGCCCCCTCCCGGACACGAGCTCCTACGAGCAGTACTTC	TRBV5-1	-	16	TRBJ2-7	few
CASSLDRGSNTIYF	TGTGCCAGCAGCTTGGACAGGGGTAGCAACACCATATATTTT	TRBV5-4	TRBD1	14	TRBJ1-3	few
CASSSQHIAKNIQYF	TGTGCCAGCAGCTCACAGCATATAGCCAAAAACATTCAGTACTTC	TRBV7-2	-	15	TRBJ2-4	-
CAISARGAGSTDTQYF	TGTGCCATCAGTGCCAGGGGGGCGGGGAGCACAGATACGCAGTATTTT	TRBV10-3	-	16	TRBJ2-3	few
CASSPKERESQETQYF	TGTGCCAGCAGCCCAAAGGAGCGGGAGTCCCAAGAGACCCAGTACTTC	TRBV11-2	TRBD2	16	TRBJ2-5	many
CAIRAGTGDYEQYF	TGTGCCATCAGAGCCGGGACAGGGGACTACGAGCAGTACTTC	TRBV10-3	TRBD1	14	TRBJ2-7	-
CASTPGQWNEKLFF	TGTGCCAGTACCCCGGGACAGTGGAATGAAAAACTGTTTTTT	TRBV19	TRBD1	14	TRBJ1-4	many
CASSSGSQETQYF	TGTGCCAGCAGCTCCGGGTCCCAAGAGACCCAGTACTTC	TRBV7-2	-	13	TRBJ2-5	few
CASSVGLAGSQRWSEQYF	TGTGCCAGCAGCGTAGGCCTAGCGGGGTCCCAGCGGTGGTCCGAGCAGTACTTC	TRBV9	TRBD2	18	TRBJ2-7	many
CSAKTGGMEAFF	TGCAGTGCTAAGACAGGGGGCATGGAAGCTTTCTTT	TRBV20-1	TRBD1	12	TRBJ1-1	many
CASRGMGSIYEQYF	TGTGCCAGCAGGGGGATGGGGTCAATATACGAGCAGTACTTC	TRBV6-5	-	14	TRBJ2-7	-
CATSDGSGTGNEKLFF	TGTGCCACCAGTGATGGTTCCGGGACAGGGAACGAAAAACTGTTTTTT	TRBV24-1	TRBD1	16	TRBJ1-4	few
CASSELGEKLFF	TGTGCCAGCAGTGAATTGGGCGAAAAACTGTTTTTT	TRBV6-1	-	12	TRBJ1-4	many
CSVRQTAGNTIYF	TGCAGCGTGCGGCAGACAGCTGGAAACACCATATATTTT	TRBV29-1	-	13	TRBJ1-3	many
CSVEVSGLGGQPQHF	TGCAGCGTTGAAGTCTCTGGCCTCGGGGGTCAGCCCCAGCATTTT	TRBV29-1	-	15	TRBJ1-5	few
CAISETGVNTGELFF	TGTGCCATCAGTGAGACGGGGGTGAACACCGGGGAGCTGTTTTTT	TRBV10-3	-	15	TRBJ2-2	many
CASSLLGLAGVVGETQYF	TGCGCCAGCAGCTTACTCGGACTAGCGGGGGTGGTAGGAGAGACCCAGTACTTC	TRBV5-1	TRBD2	18	TRBJ2-5	many
CASSGGSSGGTQYF	TGTGCCAGCTCAGGCGGGTCCTCCGGGGGGACCCAGTACTTC	TRBV18	-	14	TRBJ2-5	-
CASRPGPATDTQYF	TGTGCCAGCAGGCCGGGACCTGCGACAGATACGCAGTATTTT	TRBV7-9	-	14	TRBJ2-3	few
CASSPAQGHYGYTF	TGCGCCAGCAGCCCCGCGCAGGGGCACTATGGCTACACCTTC	TRBV5-1	-	14	TRBJ1-2	few
CASNYRGQDYGYTF	TGTGCCAGTAATTACAGGGGGCAGGACTATGGCTACACCTTC	TRBV19	TRBD1	14	TRBJ1-2	many
CASSPISGNRNEQFF	TGTGCCAGCAGCCCAATCTCCGGGAATCGCAATGAGCAGTTCTTC	TRBV7-9	-	15	TRBJ2-1	-
CSARDQSTDTQYF	TGCAGTGCTAGAGATCAATCAACAGATACGCAGTATTTT	TRBV20-1	-	13	TRBJ2-3	few
CASSLDSNTEAFF	TGTGCCAGCAGTTTAGACTCAAACACTGAAGCTTTCTTT	TRBV12-3/TRBV12-4	-	13	TRBJ1-1	many
CASSLGTGEEAFF	TGTGCCAGCAGCTTGGGGACAGGGGAGGAAGCTTTCTTT	TRBV5-6	TRBD1	13	TRBJ1-1	many
CASSYGGESEQFF	TGTGCCAGCAGCTACGGGGGAGAGAGCGAGCAGTTCTTC	TRBV9	-	13	TRBJ2-1	many
CASSLEVISGNTIYF	TGTGCCAGCAGCTTAGAGGTGATCTCTGGAAACACCATATATTTT	TRBV11-2	-	15	TRBJ1-3	-
CASSQEAGGLNEQFF	TGTGCCAGCAGCCAAGAGGCGGGGGGTTTGAATGAGCAGTTCTTC	TRBV12-3/TRBV12-4	TRBD2	15	TRBJ2-1	few
CASSIMGSQPQHF	TGTGCCAGTAGTATTATGGGAAGTCAGCCCCAGCATTTT	TRBV19	-	13	TRBJ1-5	many